A single sample gave rise to the 29 T cell receptor beta chains below, sequenced in a study of T cells in Graves' hyperthyroidism and ophthalmopathy (dated by TCRdb to about 2019). Libraries were made using multiplex PCR. The reads were generated on an Illumina HiSeq 2000. The TCR beta CDR3 regions were amplified from RNA transcripts. The TCR CDR3 was subjected to a first round of RT-PCR using the HTBI primer set and the Qiagen OneStep RT-PCR kit. The public reads were reanalyzed by TCRdb: fastp trimming at Q25, MiXCR alignment, in-frame beta chains only. Rows with one shared CDR3 protein collapse into an entry with the most common genes and DNA. A total of hundreds of thousands of distinct CDR3 sequences appear in this sample, roughly 14% of them only once. The ten largest clonotypes hold more than 4.5% of the sample. The sequenced sample consisted of blood. These receptors were collected from a young woman with Graves' hyperthyroidism that later progressed to Graves' ophthalmopathy.

Turning to this clonotype: A much more abundant neighbour one base away suggests this may be a read error. The CDR3 is CASSLFGRRGYNPPLHF. In nucleotides, the CDR3 is TGTGCCAGCAGTTTATTTGGGCGGCGGGGCTATAATCCACCCCTCCACTTT. The chain is built from TRBV28 and TRBJ1-6; TRBD1 might be the D (5 bases). Germline V gives CDR1 MDHEN, CDR2 SYDVKM. This CDR3 is 17 amino acids long.

This clonotype was recorded many times. CDR3 bases: TGCAGCGTTGACCAGACGCAGTATTTT. Its protein product is CSVDQTQYF. The V and J genes are TRBV29-1 and TRBJ2-3, with D unclear. Germline V gene data show CDR1 as SQVTM and CDR2 as ANQGSEA. The CDR3 has 9 residues. Trimming left V 3 bases short and J 9 bases short, with 4 bases between.

On this clonotype itself: The junction departs from the called germline gene at one end, perhaps through a read error. The J gene is TRBJ1-2, the V gene TRBV13; TRBD1 matches 10 bases. The length of the CDR3 is 16 residues. Germline CDR1 reads PRHDT; CDR2 reads FYEKMQ (reference sequence). The CDR3 region is CASSQGGGTGASGYIF. The CDR3 DNA reads TGTGCCAGCAGCCAGGGGGGTGGGACAGGGGCCTCCGGCTACATCTTC.

Concerning this clonotype: One junction end disagrees with the germline gene, perhaps due to a read error. The V and J genes are TRBV3-1 and TRBJ2-1, with D possibly TRBD2 on 6 matching bases. CDR3 length equals 14 residues. The germline V gene has CDR1 LGHDT and CDR2 YNNKEL (reference sequence). The CDR3 DNA reads as TGTGCCACCAGCGAAGCGGGTTCCTACAATGAGCAGTTCTTC. Translated, it gives CATSEAGSYNEQFF.

This clonotype was counted ten times or more. The rearrangement joins TRBV11-3 to TRBJ2-2; D ambiguous. The V end was cut by 0 bases, the J end by 3 bases, with 8 bases between. Germline V gives CDR1 SGHNT, CDR2 YENEEA. The length of the CDR3 is 15 residues. CDR3 sequence reads: CASSLDPADTGELFF. CDR3 DNA: TGTGCCAGCAGCTTAGATCCCGCAGACACCGGGGAGCTGTTTTTT.

The chain carries TRBV9 and TRBJ2-3; 8 bases match TRBD1. Germline values: CDR1 SGDLS, CDR2 YYNGEE. This CDR3 region has 16 residues. V gave up 0 bases and J gave up 4 bases; unmatched junction bases: 7. In nucleotides, the CDR3 is TGTGCCAGCAGCGTAGACCTGACAGGGGTTGCAGATACGCAGTATTTT. Protein sequence: CASSVDLTGVADTQYF.

The genes are TRBV29-1 and TRBJ2-3; TRBD1 aligns across 7 bases. The junction had 4 bases not matched to a gene; V was cut back by 3 bases and J by 1 base. CDR3 length: 14 amino acids. CDR1 and CDR2 (germline): SQVTM, ANQGSEA. The CDR3 reads CSVEGTARTDTQYF. CDR3 DNA: TGCAGCGTTGAGGGGACAGCGCGCACAGATACGCAGTATTTT.

A note on this clonotype: The CDR3 end shows no conserved phenylalanine or tryptophan, and so a read error is likely. The CDR3 DNA reads TGTGCCAGCAGCCCGCAGCAACTCAAGCGGGAGGGCAGCTACGAGCAGTACCTC. It encodes CASSPQQLKREGSYEQYL. This chain links TRBV7-9 with TRBJ2-7, with 10 nucleotides matching TRBD2. The CDR3 covers 18 residues. Trimming at V came to 5 bases and at J to 3 bases, leaving 16 bases not matched to a gene. In germline, CDR1 is SEHNR, CDR2 FQNEAQ (reference sequence).

This clonotype has a count of ten or more. The V and J genes are TRBV6-1 and TRBJ2-1; 13 bases map to TRBD2. The CDR3 length is 15 residues. V lost 5 bases to trimming and J lost 5 bases; unmatched junction nucleotides: 3. Germline CDR1 reads MNHNS; CDR2 reads SASEGT. The CDR3 here is CASSLTSGRNNEQFF. CDR3 in DNA: TGTGCCAGCAGTTTGACTAGCGGGAGGAACAATGAGCAGTTCTTC.

This clonotype was observed at least ten times. The J gene is TRBJ2-7, the V gene TRBV11-2; no definite D call. The length of the CDR3 is 14 residues. The germline V gene encodes CDR1 SGHAT and CDR2 FQNNGV. Trimming took 5 bases from V and 0 from J, leaving 11 bases between them. For the CDR3, the DNA is TGTGCCAGCAGCGCCGGGCCCTACTCCTACGAGCAGTACTTC. Its translation is CASSAGPYSYEQYF.

This CDR3 reads CASSTPGTGALLTGLRGYTF. CDR3 nucleotides: TGTGCCAGCAGCACTCCTGGGACAGGGGCCTTATTGACTGGGCTTCGTGGCTACACCTTC. The chain has TRBV3-1 and TRBJ1-2; TRBD1 aligns across 10 bases. The germline CDR1 and CDR2 sequences are LGHDT and YNNKEL (reference sequence). V was clipped by 5 bases and J by 7 bases; unmatched bases: 25. The CDR3 has 20 residues.

This clonotype showed up many times. This sequence joins TRBV20-1 and TRBJ1-2, with 8 nucleotides matching TRBD1. There are 14 residues in the CDR3. The germline CDR1 and CDR2 sequences are DFQATT and SNEGSKA (reference sequence). With 2 bases clipped from V and 4 bases from J, the junction kept 6 bases outside the gene matches. CDR3 bases: TGCAGTGCTAGAATCGCAGGGGGCTCCTATGGCTACACCTTC. Translation gives CSARIAGGSYGYTF.

This clonotype was detected ten times or more. The chain is built from TRBV27 and TRBJ1-1; D might be TRBD1 (6 bases). Germline V gene sequence: CDR1 MNHEY, CDR2 SMNVEV (reference sequence). Trimming stripped 8 bases from V and 1 base from J, with 11 bases between. CDR3 length equals 13 residues. The CDR3 coding sequence is TGTGCCAGCTCAGGAGGGGGGAACACTGAAGCTTTCTTT. Encoded protein: CASSGGGNTEAFF.

The table lists this clonotype with many counts. The chain is built from TRBV11-2 and TRBJ2-3; D tentatively fits TRBD1 or TRBD2 (6 bases each). Deletions cut 7 bases from V and 6 bases from J, with 11 bases between. The CDR3 loop spans 12 amino acids. Looked up from germline, CDR1 is SGHAT and CDR2 is FQNNGV. The CDR3 DNA reads TGTGCCAGCACCCGAGGGGGGGATACGCAGTATTTT. It encodes CASTRGGDTQYF.

In regard to this clonotype: Mismatch with germline at one junction end may stem from a read error. The V and J genes are TRBV4-1 and TRBJ2-7; 9 bases fit TRBD2. The CDR3 covers 14 residues. Germline-derived CDR1 and CDR2 are MGHRA and YSYEKL. CDR3 protein: CASSQVSGSYAQYF. The CDR3 nucleotides are TGCGCCAGCAGCCAAGTTAGCGGGAGCTACGCGCAGTACTTC.

This clonotype was seen ten or more times. V and J are TRBV7-8 and TRBJ1-2; the D gene is possibly TRBD1 (6 bases). The V end lost 1 base, the J end lost 0 bases, and 9 bases lay between the germline ends. Germline assignment: CDR1 SGHVS and CDR2 FQNEAQ. This CDR3 has 15 amino acids. The CDR3: CASSLVGGPNYGYTF. As DNA, the CDR3 is TGTGCCAGCAGCTTAGTTGGGGGCCCTAACTATGGCTACACCTTC.

This clonotype was recorded many times. The V and J genes are TRBV29-1 and TRBJ1-1; D may be TRBD1 (6 bases). From germline, CDR1 is SQVTM and CDR2 ANQGSEA. The CDR3 sequence is 13 residues long. The V gene lost 4 bases and the J gene lost 3 bases, with 12 bases spanning the gap. DNA of the CDR3: TGCAGCGTTGCCCAGACAGGTTACACTGAAGCTTTCTTT. It is translated as CSVAQTGYTEAFF.

The V gene is TRBV7-9, the J gene TRBJ2-7; 10 bases fit TRBD1. Germline trimming cut 5 bases from V and 1 base from J; bases unmatched to any gene: 2. Per the germline V gene, CDR1 is SEHNR and CDR2 is FQNEAQ (reference sequence). This CDR3 is 14 amino acids long. The CDR3 DNA follows: TGTGCCAGCAGCGGGGACAGGGGATCCTACGAGCAGTACTTC. It translates to CASSGDRGSYEQYF.

In this sample, this clonotype turned up many times. An end of the junction differs from the germline gene, which may be a read error. V is TRBV12-3 or TRBV12-4 and J is TRBJ1-6, with TRBD1 identical over 7 bases. The CDR3 loop spans 13 amino acids. The CDR3 loop is CVSSPQGNSPLHF. The CDR3 DNA reads TGTGTCAGCAGTCCACAGGGGAATTCACCCCTCCACTTT.

V and J are TRBV20-1 and TRBJ1-2; tentative D call: TRBD1 (6 bases). The CDR3 runs to 16 residues. The germline V gene encodes CDR1 DFQATT and CDR2 SNEGSKA (reference sequence). Trimming removed 1 base from V and 6 bases from J, with 21 bases in between. The CDR3 loop is CSARGGGDNPDNGYTF. The CDR3 nucleotides read TGCAGTGCTAGAGGTGGGGGGGACAACCCGGATAATGGCTACACCTTC.

At least ten counts were recorded for this clonotype. The V gene is TRBV20-1, the J gene TRBJ1-1, with D tentatively TRBD1 (5 bases). With 5 bases removed from V and 3 bases from J, the gap between germline ends came to 13 bases. The CDR3 spans 13 residues. The germline V gene encodes CDR1 DFQATT and CDR2 SNEGSKA (reference sequence). This CDR3 is CSASQGSDTEAFF. CDR3 DNA sequence: TGCAGTGCTTCGCAGGGCAGTGACACTGAAGCTTTCTTT.

This clonotype was counted at least ten times. The V call is TRBV6-1, the J call TRBJ1-1; D possibly corresponds to TRBD1 (6 bases). Looked up from germline, CDR1 is MNHNS and CDR2 is SASEGT. Trimming cost V 7 bases and J 1 base, with 10 bases left between them. The CDR3 is 13 residues long. CDR3 sequence: CASIRGWNTEAFF. In DNA, the CDR3 is TGTGCCAGCATCAGGGGTTGGAACACTGAAGCTTTCTTT.

This clonotype has at least ten counts. The rearrangement joins TRBV3-1 to TRBJ2-7; 7 bases line up with TRBD1. After removal of 1 base from V and 3 bases from J, the junction contained 3 bases not matched to a gene. This CDR3 region has 14 residues. From germline, CDR1 is LGHDT and CDR2 YNNKEL (reference sequence). The CDR3 region is CASSQGRQGYEQYF. The CDR3 DNA reads as TGTGCCAGCAGCCAAGGCCGACAGGGCTACGAGCAGTACTTC.

In its sample, this clonotype was seen many times. The rearrangement uses TRBV12-3 or TRBV12-4 and TRBJ2-1; 7 bases are a match to TRBD1. The trim removed 2 bases at V and 6 bases at J, leaving 4 bases unmatched. The length of the CDR3 is 14 residues. The CDR3 is CASSLSAGGNEQFF. Here the CDR3 DNA reads TGTGCCAGCAGTTTATCTGCAGGGGGCAATGAGCAGTTCTTC.

This clonotype was observed many times. The chain uses TRBV24-1 and TRBJ2-1; the D call may be TRBD1 or TRBD2 (5 bases each). With 9 bases removed from V and 2 bases from J, the gap between germline ends came to 13 bases. CDR1 is KGHDR, CDR2 SFDVKD, per germline. This CDR3 contains 14 residues. CDR3 protein: CATRDEGPYNEQFF. The CDR3 region has the DNA TGTGCCACCCGGGACGAGGGCCCCTACAATGAGCAGTTCTTC.

J is TRBJ2-1 and V is TRBV20-1; D uncertain. This CDR3 is built from 13 residues. Germline CDR1 reads DFQATT; CDR2 reads SNEGSKA (reference sequence). The V gene lost 3 bases and the J gene lost 2 bases, with 8 bases spanning the gap. As DNA, the CDR3 is TGCAGTGCTAGCGGTACAACCTACAATGAGCAGTTCTTC. The encoded protein is CSASGTTYNEQFF.

The chain joins TRBV20-1 to TRBJ2-7, with D unresolved. The germline gives CDR1 DFQATT, CDR2 SNEGSKA (reference sequence). Deletions cut 0 bases from V and 3 bases from J, with 15 bases between. The CDR3 spans 15 residues. CDR3 sequence (DNA): TGCAGTGCTAGAGAAAGAAGGGTCAAGGACTACGAGCAGTACTTC. Its translation is CSARERRVKDYEQYF.

This clonotype was observed many times. This chain connects TRBV30 to TRBJ1-5; 8 bases map to TRBD1. CDR3 length: 13 amino acids. With V trimmed by 1 base and J by 6 bases, 2 bases remained unmatched. Germline lookup yields CDR1 GTSNPN and CDR2 SVGIG (reference sequence). The CDR3 loop reads CAWSGQGSQPQHF. The CDR3, as DNA: TGTGCCTGGAGTGGACAGGGGAGTCAGCCCCAGCATTTT.

This clonotype has a handful of counts. The rearrangement uses TRBV18 and TRBJ2-7; a weak D match, TRBD1 (8 bases). CDR1 and CDR2 (germline): KGHSH, LQKENI. CDR3 length: 16 residues. Trimming removed 3 bases from V and 3 bases from J, with 18 bases in between. DNA for the CDR3: TGTGCCAGCTCACCCAGCGGGACAGGTGTGCTCTACGAGCAGTACTTC. This gives the protein CASSPSGTGVLYEQYF.